A single count supports the clone carrying this TCR beta chain. This CDR3 spans 15 amino acids. With 0 bases removed from V and 5 bases from J, the gap between germline ends came to 11 bases. CDR1 is LGHNA and CDR2 is YSLEER in the germline V gene. This sample was included in a study of cytomegalovirus exposure and HLA in healthy donors. TCRdb keeps only in-frame clones here, not all; method: immunoSEQ multiplex PCR. The table shows fewer than 250,000 clones, with approximately 87% occurring only once. The source of this sequence is a man aged 18 to 35 in good health and CMV-seronegative. The sample was PBMCs. J is TRBJ2-1 and V is TRBV4-3; TRBD1 might be the D (6 bases). As DNA, the CDR3 is TGCGCCAGCAGCCAAGATGCGGACAGACACAATGAGCAGTTCTTC. This sequence encodes CASSQDADRHNEQFF.